This T cell receptor (beta chain) was retrieved from a study of memory CD4+ T cells and cytomegalovirus serostatus. CDR1 and CDR2 from the germline V gene are SGHVS and FNYEAQ. The CDR3 covers 13 residues. V lost 5 bases and J lost 3, with 11 bases in between. Assay used: immunoSEQ multiplex PCR; TCRdb lists only in-frame clones, some missing. The repertoire holds about 57,000 clones, with approximately 79% as singletons. Single viable CD3+CD4+CD8-CD45RO+ cells were sorted as the memory CD4+ T cells. Positive selection with CD4 microbeads enriched total CD4+ T cells. Sequenced input: memory CD4+ T cells from blood. The rearrangement joins TRBV7-6 to TRBJ2-7; a weak D match, TRBD2 (5 bases). This clonotype originated in an adult in good health and CMV-seronegative. CDR3 protein: CASSQTAGYEQYF. CDR3 nucleotides: TGTGCCAGCAGCCAGACTGCGGGCTACGAGCAGTACTTC.